The 5 T cell receptor beta chains in this list originate from one sample, sequenced in a study of T cells in Graves' hyperthyroidism and ophthalmopathy. TCR beta CDR3 region amplification was performed from RNA transcripts. An initial round of RT-PCR targeting the TCR CDR3 relied on the HTBI primer set. TCRdb independently ran MiXCR on the multiplex PCR reads; one entry per CDR3 protein. The sample has around 35,000 distinct CDR3 sequences; around 52% are singletons. Sequenced material: blood. The receptor source for this set is a woman aged 40 to 50 with Graves' ophthalmopathy.

J is TRBJ2-5 and V is TRBV29-1, with 14 bases fitting TRBD2. This CDR3 region has 17 residues. Germline V gene lookup returns CDR1 SQVTM and CDR2 ANQGSEA. The J segment lost 5 bases and the V segment lost 3 bases, leaving 11 bases of the junction unmatched. CDR3 protein: CSVDSGLAGAPGETQYF. For the CDR3, the DNA is TGCAGCGTTGACTCGGGACTAGCGGGAGCCCCGGGTGAGACCCAGTACTTC.

This clonotype has at least ten counts. The genes are TRBV6-5 and TRBJ1-6; 7 nucleotides align to TRBD1. The CDR3 totals 13 residues. The germline V gene encodes CDR1 MNHEY and CDR2 SVGAGI. V dropped 7 bases and J dropped 5; count of bases not matched to a gene: 2. This CDR3 is CASMGQHNSPLHF. In nucleotides, the CDR3 is TGTGCCAGCATGGGACAGCATAATTCACCCCTCCACTTT.

The chain recombines TRBV20-1 with TRBJ2-1, with D possibly being TRBD1 (5 bases). V was clipped by 3 bases and J by 5 bases, with 8 bases between them. Per the germline V gene, CDR1 is DFQATT and CDR2 is SNEGSKA (reference sequence). The CDR3 totals 12 residues. CDR3 nucleotides: TGCAGTGCTAGGTGGGGCAACAATGAGCAGTTCTTC. Its protein product is CSARWGNNEQFF.

The rearrangement joins TRBV10-1 to TRBJ2-3; 14 positions agree with TRBD2. The ends lost 5 bases at V and 4 bases at J; junction bases unmatched: 8. In germline, CDR1 is WNHNN, CDR2 SYGVQD (reference sequence). The CDR3 loop spans 17 amino acids. The CDR3 here is CASSHGGLAGVSDTQYF. In DNA, the CDR3 is TGCGCCAGCAGTCATGGGGGACTAGCGGGAGTATCAGATACGCAGTATTTT.

V and J are TRBV20-1 and TRBJ2-1; 10 positions agree with TRBD2. This CDR3 is built from 13 residues. Germline CDR1 is DFQATT and CDR2 is SNEGSKA (reference sequence). V trimming: 1 base; J trimming: 14 bases; junction bases outside the gene matches: 8. The CDR3 nucleotides read TGCAGTGCTAGAGTGGCAGCGGGGGGGCGGAAGTTCTTC. Its translation: CSARVAAGGRKFF.